The sequence of this T cell receptor beta chain was determined in a study of T-cell memory formation after mild COVID-19. The overall study: There were largely donor-specific TCR clusters. Findings and caveats of the study: SARS-CoV-2 specificity was not confirmed for second-wave clones peaking on day 37. Pre-infection memory held some responding clones, suggesting pre-existing cross-reactive T cells responded.

The CDR3 extends over 16 amino acids. Germline CDR1 LGHNA, CDR2 YNFKEQ. V was pared by 0 bases and J by 2 bases, with 5 bases of the junction left unmatched. Researchers used 5'RACE with constant-segment primers to make TCR alpha and TCR beta cDNA libraries that carry sample barcodes and UMIs. From the 5' RACE reads, TCRdb called clonotypes with MiXCR, one entry per CDR3 protein. This sample carries a few hundred thousand distinct CDR3 sequences, approximately 16% of them seen once, and the ten largest clones take roughly 21%. The table lists this clonotype with a few counts. Its antigen is undetermined.

The V call is TRBV4-2, the J call TRBJ2-3; 7 bases agree with TRBD2. The TCR comes from a young man who had mild COVID-19 (a few samples of this study predate the infection). Cell type and time point are not known. Input material: PBMCs or a T cell subset sorted from them (not recorded which). CDR3: CASSQEWRGTTDTQYF. CDR3 coding DNA: TGTGCCAGCAGCCAAGAGTGGCGGGGGACCACAGATACGCAGTATTTT.